This TCR beta chain stems from a study of blood T cell repertoires in COVID-19. How the authors handled the data: Reference gene primer amplification gave nucleated cell count estimates. Libraries were prepared by immunoSEQ multiplex PCR; TCRdb keeps only in-frame clonotypes and omits some of them. That table furnishes V, J and clone size, whereas the DNA furnished D and trimming. The repertoire holds hundreds of thousands of clones, with roughly 90% as singletons. This CDR3 spans 13 amino acids. Germline V lookup: CDR1 SGHDT, CDR2 YYEEEE. The V gene end was trimmed by 0 bases and the J gene end by 8 bases; junction bases not matched to a gene: 4. This clone was found a few times.

Sequencing was performed on PBMCs or T cells enriched from blood (not recorded which). The rearrangement links TRBV5-6 to TRBJ1-2; TRBD1 agrees at 7 bases. This TCR was recovered from a woman aged 45 to 65 in a cohort exposed to, infected with or recovered from COVID-19 (not recorded which). The CDR3 DNA reads TGTGCCAGCAGCTTGGACAGGGGATACGGCTACACCTTC. This codes for CASSLDRGYGYTF.